A single sample is the source of the 13 T cell receptor beta chains below, sequenced in a study of radiation and T cells in renal cell carcinoma. The time point was: blood 2 weeks post-SBRT. Noted treatment: 15 Gy SBRT to primary tumor, nephrectomy 4 weeks later. The method was immunoSEQ multiplex PCR; TCRdb's version includes in-frame clones alone and lacks a portion of them. The sample records some 130,000 clones, 81% being singletons. The sample here was blood, taken from a patient whose treatment included radiotherapy and nephrectomy. These TCRs come from a woman in her sixties with renal cell carcinoma.

V is TRBV5-1 and J is TRBJ2-6; possibly TRBD1 for D (6 bases). Trimming shortened V by 4 bases and J by 4 bases, and 18 bases separated the two germline ends. Germline V CDR1 and CDR2: SGHRS, YFSETQ. CDR3 length equals 17 residues. Here the CDR3 reads CASSQGPPRGGANVLTF. CDR3 nucleotide sequence: TGCGCCAGCAGCCAGGGACCACCGAGGGGGGGGGCCAACGTCCTGACTTTC.

The rearrangement uses TRBV9 and TRBJ1-1; TRBD1 matches 8 bases. CDR1 is SGDLS and CDR2 is YYNGEE in the germline V gene. The CDR3 runs to 13 residues. V lost 0 bases and J lost 7; bases outside the gene matches: 2. CDR3 amino acids: CASSVVQGVEAFF. CDR3 coding DNA: TGTGCCAGCAGCGTAGTACAGGGGGTTGAAGCTTTCTTT. Filled out from reference TRBV9 and TRBJ1-1, the complete variable domain reads DSGVTQTPKHLITATGQRVTLRCSPRSGDLSVYWYQQSLDQGLQFLIQYYNGEERAKGNILERFSAQQFPDLHSELNLSSLELGDSALYFCASSVVQGVEAFFGQGTRLTVV.

Remarks on this clone: The identical CDR3 is also encoded by other nucleotide sequences in the sample. J is TRBJ2-7 and V is TRBV7-9; a possible D gene is TRBD2 (5 bases). Germline CDR1 is SEHNR and CDR2 is FQNEAQ (reference sequence). This CDR3 is 13 amino acids long. V was clipped by 2 bases and J by 3 bases, with 8 bases between them. CDR3 nucleotide sequence: TGTGCCAGCAGCTTACCGGGATACTACGAGCAGTACTTC. Its protein is CASSLPGYYEQYF.

This sequence joins TRBV28 and TRBJ1-5; 7 bases fit TRBD1. Germline loops: CDR1 MDHEN, CDR2 SYDVKM. This CDR3 spans 14 amino acids. J gave up 3 bases and V 6 bases, and 5 bases lay outside the gene matches. The CDR3 spells CASRKGQINQPQHF. The CDR3, as DNA: TGTGCCAGCAGAAAGGGACAGATCAATCAGCCCCAGCATTTT. Full variable domain (remainder filled in from reference TRBV28 and TRBJ1-5): DVKVTQSSRYLVKRTGEKVFLECVQDMDHENMFWYRQDPGLGLRLIYFSYDVKMKEKGDIPEGYSVSREKKERFSLILESASTNQTSMYLCASRKGQINQPQHFGDGTRLSIL.

J is TRBJ2-5 and V is TRBV20-1; D uncertain. The CDR3 has 11 residues. Trimming stripped 7 bases from V and 5 bases from J, with 11 bases between. Germline assignment: CDR1 DFQATT and CDR2 SNEGSKA (reference sequence). The CDR3 bases are TGCAGTGTAAGGGTTTTGGAGACCCAGTACTTC. Translating it yields CSVRVLETQYF.

The rearrangement links TRBV19 to TRBJ1-2; TRBD1 agrees at 7 bases. In germline, CDR1 is LNHDA, CDR2 SQIVND (reference sequence). After removal of 7 bases from V and 1 base from J, the junction contained 9 bases not matched to a gene. This CDR3 has 15 amino acids. The CDR3 DNA follows: TGTGCCAGTAACCTGGACAGGACCTTTAACTATGGCTACACCTTC. It is translated as CASNLDRTFNYGYTF. Full variable domain (remainder filled in from reference TRBV19 and TRBJ1-2): DGGITQSPKYLFRKEGQNVTLSCEQNLNHDAMYWYRQDPGQGLRLIYYSQIVNDFQKGDIAEGYSVSREKKESFPLTVTSAQKNPTAFYLCASNLDRTFNYGYTFGSGTRLTVV.

The chain joins TRBV30 to TRBJ2-1; 9 nucleotides match TRBD2. In germline, CDR1 is GTSNPN, CDR2 SVGIG (reference sequence). Germline trimming cut 3 bases from V and 0 bases from J; bases unmatched to any gene: 9. The CDR3 spans 17 residues. The CDR3 here is CAWRPYSGSGSYNEQFF. In DNA, the CDR3 is TGTGCCTGGAGGCCGTATAGCGGGAGCGGCTCCTACAATGAGCAGTTCTTC.

This clone came up a few times. The chain has TRBV5-5 and TRBJ1-5; D is ambiguous. The V gene's germline CDR1 is SGHKS and CDR2 YYEKEE (reference sequence). The CDR3 contains 16 residues. The V end lost 0 bases, the J end lost 2 bases, and 12 bases lay between the germline ends. CDR3 in amino acids: CASSLVQGNGNQPQHF. The CDR3 DNA is TGTGCCAGCAGCTTGGTTCAAGGGAACGGCAATCAGCCCCAGCATTTT.

This chain joins TRBV27 and TRBJ2-5; D not certain. CDR1 is MNHEY, CDR2 SMNVEV, per germline (reference sequence). This CDR3 contains 15 residues. V dropped 7 bases and J dropped 4 bases, with 19 bases sitting between them. The CDR3 coding sequence is TGTGCCAGCACCCCCGGCGCCGTAGGATTAGAGACCCAGTACTTC. It specifies CASTPGAVGLETQYF.

The V gene is TRBV20-1, the J gene TRBJ2-4; D gene unclear. The CDR3 covers 11 residues. Trimming removed 4 bases at V and 13 bases at J, with 14 bases between. The germline V gene has CDR1 DFQATT and CDR2 SNEGSKA (reference sequence). The CDR3 DNA reads as TGCAGTGCTACTCTTCCCGCCCTACAGTACTTC. The encoded protein is CSATLPALQYF.

The gene calls are TRBV10-3 and TRBJ2-1; 8 positions agree with TRBD2. The length of the CDR3 is 17 residues. Per the germline V gene, CDR1 is ENHRY and CDR2 is SYGVKD. J was trimmed by 9 bases and V by 4 bases; bases with no gene match: 17. CDR3 amino acids: CAISVGPSGRRNAEQFF. In DNA, the CDR3 is TGTGCCATCAGTGTCGGACCTAGCGGGCGCAGGAACGCTGAGCAGTTCTTC.

This clone was detected a few times. The V and J genes are TRBV2 and TRBJ1-5; TRBD1 aligns across 7 bases. There are 15 residues in the CDR3. Trimming took 5 bases from V and 0 from J; bases not matched to a gene: 4. CDR1 and CDR2 (germline): SNHLY, FYNNEI. In nucleotides, the CDR3 is TGTGCCAGCAGTTTGACAGGGAATAGCAATCAGCCCCAGCATTTT. It specifies CASSLTGNSNQPQHF.

J is TRBJ1-2 and V is TRBV4-2; 10 bases fit TRBD1. CDR1 and CDR2 (germline): LGHNA, YNFKEQ. The CDR3 has 15 residues. The ends lost 1 base at V and 7 bases at J; junction bases unmatched: 6. The CDR3 here is CASSQGVGQGVGYTF. The CDR3 coding sequence is TGTGCCAGCAGCCAAGGGGTTGGACAGGGGGTTGGCTACACCTTC.